This TCR beta chain was found in a study of early T cells in non-severe SARS-CoV-2 infection. TCRdb re-analysed the 5' RACE reads in MiXCR, keeping a single row per CDR3 protein. The sample has roughly 77,000 distinct CDR3 sequences; 9.5% to 15% are singletons. J lost 3 bases, V lost 7 bases, and 4 bases had no gene match. The CDR3 has 15 amino acids. Per the germline V gene, CDR1 is LGHNT and CDR2 is FRNRAP. Many counts were recorded for this clonotype. The chain joins TRBV12-5 to TRBJ2-1; TRBD2 matches at 12 bases. The receptor comes from an adult who was a healthcare worker with PCR-confirmed SARS-CoV-2 infection or an uninfected control (not recorded which). The sequenced sample was whole blood. CDR3 in amino acids: CASVLAGGYYNEQFF. CDR3 bases: TGTGCTAGTGTCCTAGCGGGAGGGTACTACAATGAGCAGTTCTTC.